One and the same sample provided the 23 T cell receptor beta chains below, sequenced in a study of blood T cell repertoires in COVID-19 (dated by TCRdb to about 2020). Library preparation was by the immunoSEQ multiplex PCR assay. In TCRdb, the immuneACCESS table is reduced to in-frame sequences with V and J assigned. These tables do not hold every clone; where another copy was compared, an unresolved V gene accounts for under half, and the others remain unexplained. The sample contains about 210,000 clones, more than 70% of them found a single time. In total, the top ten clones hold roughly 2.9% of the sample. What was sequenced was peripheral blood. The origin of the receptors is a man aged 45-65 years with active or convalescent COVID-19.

The CDR3 reads CASGESGGYTF. The CDR3 DNA sequence: TGTGCCAGTGGGGAGTCGGGCGGCTACACCTTC. The genes are TRBV19 and TRBJ1-2; the D is unclear. CDR1 LNHDA and CDR2 SQIVND come from the germline V gene (reference sequence). V was pared by 8 bases and J by 8 bases, with 12 bases between. The CDR3 contains 11 residues.

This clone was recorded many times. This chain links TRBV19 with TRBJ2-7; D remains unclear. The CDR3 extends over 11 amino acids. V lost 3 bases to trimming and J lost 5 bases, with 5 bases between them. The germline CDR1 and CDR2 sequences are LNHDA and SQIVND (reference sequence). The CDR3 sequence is CASSIRDEQYF. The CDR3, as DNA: TGTGCCAGTAGTATCCGGGACGAGCAGTACTTC.

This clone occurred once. The CDR3 DNA reads TGCGCCAGCAGCCAAGATGGGGTAGCGGGCACAACGAACACTGAAGCTTTCTTT. This encodes CASSQDGVAGTTNTEAFF. The rearrangement uses TRBV4-3 and TRBJ1-1; D not resolved. V was pared by 0 bases and J by 1 base, with 18 bases between. This CDR3 region has 18 residues. The V gene's germline CDR1 is LGHNA and CDR2 YSLEER.

CDR3 in DNA: TGTGCCACCAGTGATCCGGGACAGTCTCTGGGCACCGGGGAGCTGTTTTTT. Encoded protein: CATSDPGQSLGTGELFF. The chain combines TRBV24-1 with TRBJ2-2, with TRBD1 identical over 7 bases. Trimming cost V 3 bases and J 4 bases; bases outside gene matches: 10. CDR1 is KGHDR and CDR2 is SFDVKD in the germline V gene. The CDR3 spans 17 residues.

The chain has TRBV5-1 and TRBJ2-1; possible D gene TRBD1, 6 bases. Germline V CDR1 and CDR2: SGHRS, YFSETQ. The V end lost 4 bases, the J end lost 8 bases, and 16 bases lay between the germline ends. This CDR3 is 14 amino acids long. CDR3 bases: TGCGCCAGCAGCCCGGCTACAGGGTCCGATGAGCAGTTCTTC. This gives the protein CASSPATGSDEQFF.

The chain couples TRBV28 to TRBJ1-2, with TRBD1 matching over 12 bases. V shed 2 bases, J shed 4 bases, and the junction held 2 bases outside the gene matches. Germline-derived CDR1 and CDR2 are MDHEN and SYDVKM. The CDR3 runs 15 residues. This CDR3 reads CASSLRDRGPYGYTF. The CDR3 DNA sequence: TGTGCCAGCAGTTTACGGGACAGGGGGCCCTATGGCTACACCTTC.

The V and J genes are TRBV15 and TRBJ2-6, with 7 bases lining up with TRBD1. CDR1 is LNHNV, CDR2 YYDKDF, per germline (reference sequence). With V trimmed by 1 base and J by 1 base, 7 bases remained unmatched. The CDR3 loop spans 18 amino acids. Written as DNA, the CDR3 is TGTGCCACCAGCAGAGCACAGGGGATCCATTCTGGGGCCAACGTCCTGACTTTC. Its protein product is CATSRAQGIHSGANVLTF.

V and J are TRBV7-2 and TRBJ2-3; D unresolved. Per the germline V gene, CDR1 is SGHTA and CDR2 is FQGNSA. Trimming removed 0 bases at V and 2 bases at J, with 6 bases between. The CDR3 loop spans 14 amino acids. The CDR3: CASSLAQNTDTQYF. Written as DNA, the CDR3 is TGTGCCAGCAGCTTAGCCCAAAACACAGATACGCAGTATTTT.

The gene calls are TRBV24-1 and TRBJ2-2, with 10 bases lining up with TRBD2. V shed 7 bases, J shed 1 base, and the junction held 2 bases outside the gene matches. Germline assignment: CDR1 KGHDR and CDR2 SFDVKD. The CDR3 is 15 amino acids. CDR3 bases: TGTGCCACCAGGGCTAGCGGGGGGAACACCGGGGAGCTGTTTTTT. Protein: CATRASGGNTGELFF.

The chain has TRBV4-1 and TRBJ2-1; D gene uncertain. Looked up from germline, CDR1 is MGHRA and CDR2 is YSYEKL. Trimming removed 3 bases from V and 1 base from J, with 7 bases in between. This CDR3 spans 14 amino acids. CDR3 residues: CASSQRRSYNEQFF. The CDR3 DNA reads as TGCGCCAGCAGCCAGCGGAGATCCTACAATGAGCAGTTCTTC.

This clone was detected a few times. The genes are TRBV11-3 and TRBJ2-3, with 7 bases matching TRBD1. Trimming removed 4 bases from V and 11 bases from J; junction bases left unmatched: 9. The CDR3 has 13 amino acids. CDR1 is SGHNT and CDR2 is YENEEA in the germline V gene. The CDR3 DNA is TGTGCCAGCAGCTCCGAGGACAGGATCGGGCAGTATTTT. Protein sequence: CASSSEDRIGQYF.

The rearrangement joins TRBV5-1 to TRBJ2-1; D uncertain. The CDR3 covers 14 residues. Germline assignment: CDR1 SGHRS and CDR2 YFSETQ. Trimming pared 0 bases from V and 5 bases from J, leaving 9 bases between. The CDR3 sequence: CASSLVLEDNEQFF. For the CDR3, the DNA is TGCGCCAGCAGCTTGGTCCTTGAGGACAATGAGCAGTTCTTC.

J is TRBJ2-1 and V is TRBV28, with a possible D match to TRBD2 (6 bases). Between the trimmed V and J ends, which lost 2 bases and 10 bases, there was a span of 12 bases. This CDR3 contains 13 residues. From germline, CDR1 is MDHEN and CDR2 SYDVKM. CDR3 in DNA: TGTGCCAGCAGTTTAGGAGGGGCGGGGGAGCAGTTCTTC. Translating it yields CASSLGGAGEQFF.

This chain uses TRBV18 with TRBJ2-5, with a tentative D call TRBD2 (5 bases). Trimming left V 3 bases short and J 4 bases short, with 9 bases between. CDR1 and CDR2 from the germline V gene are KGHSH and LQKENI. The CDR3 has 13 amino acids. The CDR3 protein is CASSPGAGETQYF. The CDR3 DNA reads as TGTGCCAGCTCACCGGGTGCGGGAGAGACCCAGTACTTC.

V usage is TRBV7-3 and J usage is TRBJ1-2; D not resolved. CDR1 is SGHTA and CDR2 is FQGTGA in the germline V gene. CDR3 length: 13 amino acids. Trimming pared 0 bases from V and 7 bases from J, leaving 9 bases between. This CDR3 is CASSLTRGSGYTF. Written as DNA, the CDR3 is TGTGCCAGCAGCTTAACTCGCGGGAGTGGCTACACCTTC.

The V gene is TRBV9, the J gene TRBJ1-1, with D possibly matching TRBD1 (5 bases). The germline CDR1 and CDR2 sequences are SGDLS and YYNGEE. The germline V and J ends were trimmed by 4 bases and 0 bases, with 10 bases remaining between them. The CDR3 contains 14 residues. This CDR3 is CASSTAGMNTEAFF. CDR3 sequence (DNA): TGTGCCAGCAGCACAGCAGGGATGAACACTGAAGCTTTCTTT.

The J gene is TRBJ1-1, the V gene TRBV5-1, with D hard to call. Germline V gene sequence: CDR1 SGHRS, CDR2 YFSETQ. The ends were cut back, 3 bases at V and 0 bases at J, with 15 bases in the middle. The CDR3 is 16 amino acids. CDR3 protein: CASSSRAEPMNTEAFF. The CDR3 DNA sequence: TGCGCCAGCAGCTCGCGAGCCGAACCCATGAACACTGAAGCTTTCTTT.

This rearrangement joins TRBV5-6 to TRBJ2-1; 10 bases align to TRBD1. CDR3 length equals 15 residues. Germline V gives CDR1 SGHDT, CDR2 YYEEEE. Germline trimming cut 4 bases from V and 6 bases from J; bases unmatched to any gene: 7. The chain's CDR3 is CASSPGTGVSNEQFF. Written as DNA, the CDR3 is TGTGCCAGCAGCCCCGGGACAGGGGTCAGCAATGAGCAGTTCTTC.

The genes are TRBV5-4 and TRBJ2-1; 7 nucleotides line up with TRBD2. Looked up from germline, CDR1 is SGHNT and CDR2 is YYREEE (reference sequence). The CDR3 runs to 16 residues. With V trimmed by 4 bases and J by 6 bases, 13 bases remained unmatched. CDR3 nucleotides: TGTGCCAGCAGCCAGCTAGCGGCCACCCCTGGCAATGAGCAGTTCTTC. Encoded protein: CASSQLAATPGNEQFF. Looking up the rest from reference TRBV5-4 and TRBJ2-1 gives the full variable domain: ETGVTQSPTHLIKTRGQQVTLRCSSQSGHNTVSWYQQALGQGPQFIFQYYREEENGRGNFPPRFSGLQFPNYSSELNVNALELDDSALYLCASSQLAATPGNEQFFGPGTRLTVL.

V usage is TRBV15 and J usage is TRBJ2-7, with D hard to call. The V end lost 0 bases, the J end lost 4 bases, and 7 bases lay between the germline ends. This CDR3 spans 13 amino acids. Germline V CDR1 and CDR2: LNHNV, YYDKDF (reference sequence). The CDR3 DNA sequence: TGTGCCACCAGCAGAGATGACTTTTACGAGCAGTACTTC. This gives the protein CATSRDDFYEQYF.

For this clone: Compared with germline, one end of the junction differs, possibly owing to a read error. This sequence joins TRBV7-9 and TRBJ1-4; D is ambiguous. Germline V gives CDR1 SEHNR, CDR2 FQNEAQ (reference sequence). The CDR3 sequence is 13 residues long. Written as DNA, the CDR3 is TGTGCCAGCAGCTTAGCTAGGGAGGAAGAACTATTTTTT. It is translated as CASSLAREEELFF.

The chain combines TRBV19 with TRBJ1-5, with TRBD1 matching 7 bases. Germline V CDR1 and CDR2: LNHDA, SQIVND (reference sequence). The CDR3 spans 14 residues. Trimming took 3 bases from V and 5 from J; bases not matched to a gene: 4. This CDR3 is CASSIGTAHQPQHF. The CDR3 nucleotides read TGTGCCAGTAGTATTGGGACAGCTCATCAGCCCCAGCATTTT.

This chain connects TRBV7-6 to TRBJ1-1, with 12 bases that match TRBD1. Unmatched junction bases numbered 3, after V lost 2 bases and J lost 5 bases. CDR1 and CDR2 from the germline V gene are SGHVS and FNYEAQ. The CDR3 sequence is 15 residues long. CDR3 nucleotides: TGTGCCAGCAGCTTAACGGGACAGGGGGCGACTGAAGCTTTCTTT. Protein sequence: CASSLTGQGATEAFF.